The clone carrying this TCR beta chain was recorded many times. Germline loops: CDR1 MNHEY, CDR2 SMNVEV (reference sequence). Deletions cut 3 bases from V and 5 bases from J, with 10 bases between. The CDR3 covers 13 residues. A single record per CDR3 protein comes from TCRdb applying MiXCR to the 5' RACE reads. The repertoire consists of 30,000 to 35,000 distinct CDR3 sequences, with 5% to 8.5% occurring once and the leading ten covering roughly 23%. This specimen comes from a study of T cells after yellow fever vaccination. Overall study context: When fractions had low cell numbers, they were prepared with SMART-Seq v4 Ultra Low Input.

Regarding the study as a whole: It was a small share of clonotypes that appeared in both CD4 and CD8 compartments. On day 0, almost all vaccine-responding clonotypes were undetectable in sorted memory subsets. The booster saw the reappearance of most primary-vaccination clones (roughly 96% CD4, roughly 87% CD8).

The specimen was PBMCs, either bulk or a sorted T-cell subset (CD4+, CD8+, memory, or dextramer-sorted; not recorded which), collected on the day of the first yellow fever vaccination. The chain uses TRBV27 and TRBJ2-5; TRBD2 is a possible D gene (5 bases). The TCR sequence derives from a man between 18 and 29 years old who received the YFV17D yellow fever vaccine. DNA of the CDR3: TGTGCCAGCAGTTTCCGGGGTGGGGAGACCCAGTACTTC. Its protein is CASSFRGGETQYF.